The source of this T cell receptor (beta chain) is a study of cytomegalovirus exposure and HLA in healthy donors. Study outcomes and limitations: Investigators reported 150 to 200 TCR beta chains as tied to cytomegalovirus. In a later analysis, at a false discovery rate of 0.05, over 15,000 TCR beta sequences matched HLA alleles. Researchers reported that a few CMV-associated chains were confirmed in vitro as CMV antigen-specific.

About this clone itself: Its antigen is currently unknown.

This CDR3 region has 16 residues. Germline loops: CDR1 SGHTA, CDR2 FQGNSA. Trimming left V 4 bases short and J 4 bases short, with 16 bases between. Sampled while nominally healthy, donors likely had unrecorded immune exposures. With 60 Vbeta and 13 Jbeta primers, the PCR was carried out. Generated by immunoSEQ multiplex PCR, the TCRdb table keeps only in-frame clones and is missing some. The data contain about 170,000 clones, roughly four fifths of them singletons. The chain has TRBV7-2 and TRBJ2-2, with D perhaps matching TRBD1 (6 bases). The sequencing sample was made of PBMCs. This receptor was obtained from a female donor in good health and CMV-seronegative. The DNA of the CDR3 is TGTGCCAGCAGCTGGATCCGGACAGAGAGCACCGGGGAGCTGTTTTTT. Protein product: CASSWIRTESTGELFF.